The 21 T cell receptor beta chains below come from one sample, sequenced in a study of blood T cell repertoires in COVID-19. TCRdb keeps only in-frame clones here, not all; method: immunoSEQ multiplex PCR. This sample yields 150,000 to 250,000 clones, of which 65% to 85% are seen a single time; approximately 7.9% belongs to the top ten. Sequenced sample: PBMCs or T cells enriched from blood (not recorded which). These receptors were taken from a middle-aged man who had recovered from COVID-19.

The chain uses TRBV2 and TRBJ2-7; 8 positions match TRBD1. CDR1 is SNHLY, CDR2 FYNNEI, per germline. CDR3 length: 14 residues. The V segment lost 3 bases and the J segment 2 bases; nucleotides outside the gene matches: 3. CDR3 bases: TGTGCCAGCAGTGATGGGACAGGAACCTACGAGCAGTACTTC. It translates to CASSDGTGTYEQYF.

CDR3 bases: TGTGCCAGCAGTGCAGGTATGAACACTGAAGCTTTCTTT. Translating it yields CASSAGMNTEAFF. J is TRBJ1-1 and V is TRBV2, with no clear D. V was trimmed by 4 bases and J by 0 bases, leaving 6 bases between them. Germline values: CDR1 SNHLY, CDR2 FYNNEI. This CDR3 is 13 amino acids long.

The chain recombines TRBV4-1 with TRBJ2-1, with 9 bases aligning to TRBD2. Germline CDR1 and CDR2: MGHRA and YSYEKL. This CDR3 is built from 14 residues. With 3 bases clipped from V and 5 bases from J, the junction kept 2 bases outside the gene matches. CDR3 residues: CASSQPSGNNEQFF. The CDR3 DNA sequence: TGCGCCAGCAGCCAGCCTAGCGGGAACAATGAGCAGTTCTTC.

The chain links TRBV3-1 (or the pseudogene TRBV3-2) to TRBJ2-3; D not certain. The CDR3 has 13 residues. Germline V gives CDR1 LGHDT, CDR2 YNNKEL (reference sequence). With 0 bases removed from V and 5 bases from J, the gap between germline ends came to 6 bases. In DNA, the CDR3 is TGTGCCAGCAGCCAAGACCCCGGAGATACGCAGTATTTT. Its protein product is CASSQDPGDTQYF.

The rearrangement joins TRBV7-8 to TRBJ1-1; D possibly corresponds to TRBD1 (6 bases). The CDR3 loop spans 16 amino acids. V gave up 2 bases and J gave up 0 bases, with 13 bases separating them. Germline CDR1 and CDR2: SGHVS and FQNEAQ. CDR3 DNA sequence: TGTGCCAGCAGCTTAAGGACAGCCGTTATGAACACTGAAGCTTTCTTT. Translated: CASSLRTAVMNTEAFF.

V usage is TRBV19 and J usage is TRBJ1-1; no clear D. CDR1 is LNHDA and CDR2 is SQIVND in the germline V gene (reference sequence). The CDR3 sequence is 14 residues long. Deletions cut 7 bases from V and 5 bases from J, with 17 bases between. The CDR3 DNA follows: TGTGCCAGTACCCAAACCCAAAGGAGAACTGAAGCTTTCTTT. Translated, it gives CASTQTQRRTEAFF.

A note on this clone: This sample includes further DNA sequences coding for the same CDR3. The CDR3 DNA reads TGCGCCAGCAGCTTGGGGGACAGTTCCTACGAGCAGTACTTC. It translates to CASSLGDSSYEQYF. The chain is built from TRBV5-1 and TRBJ2-7; 7 positions match TRBD1. Germline-derived CDR1 and CDR2 are SGHRS and YFSETQ. This CDR3 has 14 amino acids. V trimming: 0 bases; J trimming: 1 base; junction bases outside the gene matches: 1.

Here the CDR3 reads CASSAETGAGNTIYF. Written as DNA, the CDR3 is TGTGCCAGCAGCGCAGAGACAGGGGCTGGAAACACCATATATTTT. This chain links TRBV7-9 with TRBJ1-3; 8 bases map to TRBD1. Germline V gene sequence: CDR1 SEHNR, CDR2 FQNEAQ (reference sequence). The CDR3 has 15 amino acids. After removal of 5 bases from V and 2 bases from J, the junction contained 5 bases not matched to a gene.

Here the CDR3 reads CASKRASGVAEAFF. Here the CDR3 DNA reads TGTGCCAGCAAGCGGGCCTCGGGTGTCGCTGAAGCTTTCTTT. This chain uses TRBV6-5 with TRBJ1-1; D is unresolved. Deletions cut 7 bases from V and 6 bases from J, with 18 bases between. This CDR3 is built from 14 residues. CDR1 and CDR2 from the germline V gene are MNHEY and SVGAGI.

This chain joins TRBV11-2 and TRBJ2-7; the D gene is possibly TRBD2 (5 bases). V was clipped by 4 bases and J by 7 bases, with 11 bases between them. The CDR3 covers 12 residues. Per the germline V gene, CDR1 is SGHAT and CDR2 is FQNNGV. The DNA for the CDR3 is TGTGCCAGCAGCTCACTGGGAGTGGAGCAGTACTTC. Amino acid sequence: CASSSLGVEQYF.

The chain joins TRBV4-3 to TRBJ2-7; 8 bases map to TRBD1. The junction had 14 bases not matched to a gene; V was cut back by 3 bases and J by 4 bases. Germline V CDR1 and CDR2: LGHNA, YSLEER. The CDR3 loop spans 17 amino acids. In nucleotides, the CDR3 is TGCGCCAGCAGCCAGGACAGGGAGAGAGGTTTAGGGTACGAGCAGTACTTC. Translation: CASSQDRERGLGYEQYF.

V and J are TRBV27 and TRBJ1-1; D gene ambiguous. The CDR3 has 15 residues. V lost 2 bases and J lost 6, with 16 bases in between. The germline gives CDR1 MNHEY, CDR2 SMNVEV (reference sequence). The CDR3, as DNA: TGTGCCAGCAGTTTAAGACCTACCAGAGAGGCTGAAGCTTTCTTT. Amino acid sequence: CASSLRPTREAEAFF.

The V gene is TRBV3-1 (or the pseudogene TRBV3-2), the J gene TRBJ2-5; TRBD2 agrees at 8 bases. The ends lost 4 bases at V and 7 bases at J; junction bases unmatched: 8. This CDR3 has 14 residues. Germline V gene lookup returns CDR1 LGHDT and CDR2 YNNKEL (reference sequence). CDR3 in amino acids: CASSPGTRVGTQYF. CDR3 coding DNA: TGTGCCAGCAGCCCCGGGACTAGGGTAGGGACCCAGTACTTC.

The chain has TRBV9 and TRBJ2-1; D possibly corresponds to TRBD1 (6 bases). The ends were cut back, 4 bases at V and 5 bases at J, with 10 bases in the middle. CDR1 is SGDLS, CDR2 YYNGEE, per germline. This CDR3 contains 13 residues. The CDR3 sequence is CASSPGTNNEQFF. CDR3 nucleotide sequence: TGTGCCAGCAGCCCTGGGACAAACAATGAGCAGTTCTTC.

This clone was counted once. V gene TRBV7-2 combines with J gene TRBJ2-7; D call uncertain. Germline CDR1 SGHTA, CDR2 FQGNSA. The CDR3 is made up of 15 amino acids. The V end was cut by 1 base, the J end by 5 bases, with 15 bases between. The CDR3 DNA sequence: TGTGCCAGCAGCTTAGTTCCGATTCTATCCGACGAGCAGTACTTC. Residues: CASSLVPILSDEQYF.

J is TRBJ1-4 and V is TRBV2; perhaps TRBD1 as D (6 bases). V was shortened by 2 bases and J by 6 bases, with 13 bases between the two germline ends. The germline V gene has CDR1 SNHLY and CDR2 FYNNEI. The CDR3 length is 15 residues. The CDR3, as DNA: TGTGCCAGCAGTGAATTGGGTGGGGGCTATGAAAAACTGTTTTTT. Its protein product is CASSELGGGYEKLFF.

The V gene is TRBV5-1, the J gene TRBJ2-7; TRBD1 aligns across 9 bases. V was pared by 4 bases and J by 6 bases, with 2 bases of the junction left unmatched. Germline V CDR1 and CDR2: SGHRS, YFSETQ. The CDR3 is made up of 12 amino acids. The DNA for the CDR3 is TGCGCCAGCAGCACGGACAGGGGCGAGCAGTACTTC. Translation: CASSTDRGEQYF.

This clone was picked up one time. The chain uses TRBV7-2 and TRBJ2-4; D remains ambiguous. The CDR3 sequence is 15 residues long. V was shortened by 4 bases and J by 0 bases, with 10 bases between the two germline ends. The germline V gene has CDR1 SGHTA and CDR2 FQGNSA. CDR3 DNA sequence: TGTGCCAGCAGCTCCCCCCAAATAGCCAAAAACATTCAGTACTTC. It encodes CASSSPQIAKNIQYF.

The genes are TRBV15 and TRBJ1-5; weak D call: TRBD1 (5 bases). The V end was cut by 5 bases, the J end by 7 bases, with 18 bases between. CDR3 length: 15 residues. The germline gives CDR1 LNHNV, CDR2 YYDKDF (reference sequence). The CDR3 coding sequence is TGTGCCACCAGCGTTCGGGACGGGAGGATCCAGCCCCAGCATTTT. It encodes CATSVRDGRIQPQHF.

This clone was seen only a few times. This sequence joins TRBV20-1 and TRBJ1-4, with unresolved D. This CDR3 has 10 amino acids. The germline CDR1 and CDR2 sequences are DFQATT and SNEGSKA (reference sequence). Deletions cut 6 bases from V and 4 bases from J, with 3 bases between. The CDR3 DNA is TGCAGTGCCTATAATGAAAAACTGTTTTTT. Amino acid sequence: CSAYNEKLFF.

The CDR3 coding sequence is TGCGCCAGCAGTGCACTAGCGGGGGGATCAGATACGCAGTATTTT. Translated, it gives CASSALAGGSDTQYF. The chain uses TRBV10-1 and TRBJ2-3; TRBD2 matches at 12 bases. The CDR3 is 15 residues long. V was pared by 4 bases and J by 4 bases, with 3 bases of the junction left unmatched. Germline CDR1 reads WNHNN; CDR2 reads SYGVQD (reference sequence).